This entry is about one T cell receptor beta chain. The sample originates from a study of CD8+ T cells in alopecia areata. Following RNA extraction, reverse transcription yielded cDNA that acted as the sequencing template. TCRdb keeps only in-frame clones here, not all; method: immunoSEQ multiplex PCR. Among about 39,000 clones, just over 65% were seen once, and the ten largest hold roughly 22%. The CDR3 spans 13 residues. Germline-derived CDR1 and CDR2 are SGHAT and FQNNGV. V dropped 5 bases and J dropped 4 bases, with 11 bases sitting between them. Treatment specified: oral pan-JAK inhibitor, 5-10 mg twice daily.

The specimen was CD8+ T cells sorted from blood, collected at week 4, from a patient treated with tofacitinib. The chain is built from TRBV11-2 and TRBJ2-5; D might be TRBD2 (5 bases). This clonotype was sampled from a human donor with alopecia areata. CDR3 sequence: CASSPSRGETQYF. DNA for the CDR3: TGTGCCAGCAGCCCAAGCCGGGGAGAGACCCAGTACTTC.